The 6 T cell receptor beta chains given below trace back to one sample, sequenced in a study of PD-1 and CTLA-4 blockade in melanoma. Sequencing was performed with immunoSEQ multiplex PCR; in TCRdb, only in-frame clones are kept and a portion is missing. The table includes about 29,000 clones, 85% to 90% detected once. The sample was CD8+ T cells from peripheral blood, taken before anti-PD-1 treatment. The receptors were gathered from a human donor with melanoma.

J is TRBJ2-3 and V is TRBV19; TRBD1 matches 9 bases. V lost 5 bases and J lost 4; bases outside the gene matches: 7. The germline gives CDR1 LNHDA, CDR2 SQIVND (reference sequence). There are 15 residues in the CDR3. The CDR3 DNA reads TGTGCCAGTAGTTGGGGACAGGGTTTTGCAGATACGCAGTATTTT. This translates into CASSWGQGFADTQYF.

The CDR3 sequence is CASSGDRGGGFVNTEAFF. CDR3 nucleotides: TGTGCCAGCAGTGGGGACAGAGGGGGAGGTTTCGTGAACACTGAAGCTTTCTTT. The rearrangement links TRBV2 to TRBJ1-1; the match to TRBD1 covers 7 bases. Unmatched junction bases numbered 14, after V lost 4 bases and J lost 0 bases. This CDR3 is 18 amino acids long. Germline assignment: CDR1 SNHLY and CDR2 FYNNEI.

The genes are TRBV3-1 (or the pseudogene TRBV3-2) and TRBJ1-1, with TRBD1 identical over 9 bases. V shed 1 base, J shed 1 base, and the junction held 10 bases outside the gene matches. The CDR3 spans 18 residues. Germline CDR1 and CDR2: LGHDT and YNNKEL (reference sequence). The CDR3 coding sequence is TGTGCCAGCAGCCAAGGTAATGGACAGGGGCTTACGAACACTGAAGCTTTCTTT. This codes for CASSQGNGQGLTNTEAFF.

V usage is TRBV11-1 and J usage is TRBJ1-1; 9 nucleotides align to TRBD1. CDR1 SGHAT and CDR2 FQDESV come from the germline V gene (reference sequence). V dropped 5 bases and J dropped 1; count of bases not matched to a gene: 5. This CDR3 spans 15 amino acids. CDR3: CASSPDRGRNTEAFF. CDR3 DNA sequence: TGTGCCAGCAGCCCGGACAGGGGCCGGAACACTGAAGCTTTCTTT.

This clone was picked up a small number of times. The V and J genes are TRBV28 and TRBJ1-1; maybe TRBD1 (6 bases). The germline V and J ends were trimmed by 2 bases and 5 bases, with 9 bases remaining between them. Germline V CDR1 and CDR2: MDHEN, SYDVKM. There are 13 residues in the CDR3. In DNA form, the CDR3 reads TGTGCCAGCAGTTTACCCCAGGGGACTGAAGCTTTCTTT. It is translated as CASSLPQGTEAFF.

J is TRBJ1-2 and V is TRBV11-2; no definite D call. CDR1 is SGHAT and CDR2 is FQNNGV in the germline V gene. The ends were cut back, 4 bases at V and 8 bases at J, with 14 bases in the middle. This CDR3 has 13 residues. CDR3 bases: TGTGCCAGCAGCTCCAGTTTCAGGCCAGGCTACACCTTC. Translated, it gives CASSSSFRPGYTF.